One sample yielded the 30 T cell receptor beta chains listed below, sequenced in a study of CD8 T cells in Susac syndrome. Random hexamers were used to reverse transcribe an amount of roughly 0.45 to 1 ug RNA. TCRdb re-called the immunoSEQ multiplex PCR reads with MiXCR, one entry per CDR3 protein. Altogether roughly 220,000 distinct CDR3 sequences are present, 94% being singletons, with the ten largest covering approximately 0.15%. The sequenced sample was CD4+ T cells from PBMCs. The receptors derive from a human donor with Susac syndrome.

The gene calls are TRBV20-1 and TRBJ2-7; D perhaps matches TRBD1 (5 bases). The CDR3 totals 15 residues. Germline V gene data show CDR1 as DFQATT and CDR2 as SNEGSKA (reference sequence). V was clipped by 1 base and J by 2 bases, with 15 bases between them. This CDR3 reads CSARVGAVQAYEQYF. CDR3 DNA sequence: TGCAGTGCTAGAGTAGGCGCCGTACAGGCCTACGAGCAGTACTTC.

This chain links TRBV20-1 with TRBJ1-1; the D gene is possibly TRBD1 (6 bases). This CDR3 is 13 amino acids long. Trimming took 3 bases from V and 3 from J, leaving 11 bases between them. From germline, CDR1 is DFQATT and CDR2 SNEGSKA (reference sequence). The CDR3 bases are TGCAGTGCTAGTACAGGGCCAGACACTGAAGCTTTCTTT. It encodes CSASTGPDTEAFF.

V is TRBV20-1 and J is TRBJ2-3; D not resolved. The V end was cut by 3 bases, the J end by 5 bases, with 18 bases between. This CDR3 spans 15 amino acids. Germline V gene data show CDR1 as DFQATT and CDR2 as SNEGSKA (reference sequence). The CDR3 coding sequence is TGCAGTGCTAGTTGGTTGTCCCAATTCGGAGATACGCAGTATTTT. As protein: CSASWLSQFGDTQYF.

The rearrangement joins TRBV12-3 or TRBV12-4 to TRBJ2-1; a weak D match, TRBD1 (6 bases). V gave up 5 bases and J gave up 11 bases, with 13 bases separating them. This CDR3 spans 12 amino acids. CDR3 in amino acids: CASSPDRFQQFF. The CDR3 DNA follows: TGTGCCAGCAGTCCTGACAGGTTTCAGCAGTTCTTC.

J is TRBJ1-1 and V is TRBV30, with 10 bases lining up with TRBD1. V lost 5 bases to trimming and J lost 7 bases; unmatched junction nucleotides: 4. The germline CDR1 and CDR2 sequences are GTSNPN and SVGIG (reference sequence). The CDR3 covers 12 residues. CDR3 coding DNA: TGTGCCTGGGGGACAGGGGCGGATGAAGCTTTCTTT. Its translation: CAWGTGADEAFF.

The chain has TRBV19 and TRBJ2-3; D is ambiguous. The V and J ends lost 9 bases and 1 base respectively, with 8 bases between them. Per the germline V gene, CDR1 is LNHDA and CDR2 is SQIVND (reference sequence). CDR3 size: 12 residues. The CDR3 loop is CASSTRTDTQYF. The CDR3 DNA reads TGTGCCAGCTCCACTCGCACAGATACGCAGTATTTT.

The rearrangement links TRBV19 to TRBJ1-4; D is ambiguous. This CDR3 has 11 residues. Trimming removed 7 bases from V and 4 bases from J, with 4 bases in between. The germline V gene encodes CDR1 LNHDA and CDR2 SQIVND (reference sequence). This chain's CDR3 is CASKFNEKLFF. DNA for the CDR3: TGTGCCAGTAAATTTAATGAAAAACTGTTTTTT. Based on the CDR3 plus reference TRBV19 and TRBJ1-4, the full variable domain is DGGITQSPKYLFRKEGQNVTLSCEQNLNHDAMYWYRQDPGQGLRLIYYSQIVNDFQKGDIAEGYSVSREKKESFPLTVTSAQKNPTAFYLCASKFNEKLFFGSGTQLSVL.

DNA for the CDR3: TGCAGCGTTGAGGAGCTCAGGGGCCCTCGAAGCAATCAGCCCCAGCATTTT. Residues: CSVEELRGPRSNQPQHF. The V call is TRBV29-1, the J call TRBJ1-5; maybe TRBD1 (6 bases). V lost 3 bases and J lost 1, with 19 bases in between. The germline V gene has CDR1 SQVTM and CDR2 ANQGSEA. This CDR3 is 17 amino acids long.

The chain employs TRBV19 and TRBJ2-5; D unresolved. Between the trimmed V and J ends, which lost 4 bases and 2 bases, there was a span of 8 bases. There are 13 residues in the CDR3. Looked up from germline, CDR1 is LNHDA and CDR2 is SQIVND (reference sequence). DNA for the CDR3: TGTGCCAGTAGTAAAACAGCTCAAGAGACCCAGTACTTC. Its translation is CASSKTAQETQYF.

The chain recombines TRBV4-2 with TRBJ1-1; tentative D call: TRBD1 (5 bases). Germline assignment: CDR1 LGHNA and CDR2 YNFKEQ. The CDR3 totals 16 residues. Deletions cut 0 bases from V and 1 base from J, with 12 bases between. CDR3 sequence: CASSQEPLRGNTEAFF. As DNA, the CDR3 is TGTGCCAGCAGCCAAGAACCTTTAAGGGGGAACACTGAAGCTTTCTTT.

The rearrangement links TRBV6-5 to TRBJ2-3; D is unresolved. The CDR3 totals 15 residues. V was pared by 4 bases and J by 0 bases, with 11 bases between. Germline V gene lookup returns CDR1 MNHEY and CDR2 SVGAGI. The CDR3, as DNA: TGTGCCAGCAGTTCCGCGATCGCTAGCACAGATACGCAGTATTTT. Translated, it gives CASSSAIASTDTQYF.

The CDR3 bases are TGTGCCAGCTCACCAGAACTTCCGGGGGCAGGCAATCAGCCCCAGCATTTT. As protein: CASSPELPGAGNQPQHF. This chain uses TRBV18 with TRBJ1-5, with a tentative D call TRBD1 (6 bases). The V end lost 2 bases, the J end lost 2 bases, and 16 bases lay between the germline ends. The germline V gene has CDR1 KGHSH and CDR2 LQKENI. This CDR3 is 17 amino acids long.

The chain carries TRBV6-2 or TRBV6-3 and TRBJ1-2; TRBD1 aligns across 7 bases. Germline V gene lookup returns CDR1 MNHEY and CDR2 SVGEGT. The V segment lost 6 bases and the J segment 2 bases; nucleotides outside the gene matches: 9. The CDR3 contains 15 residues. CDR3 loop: CASRETGTRNYGYTF. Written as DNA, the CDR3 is TGTGCCAGCAGAGAGACAGGGACTCGCAACTATGGCTACACCTTC.

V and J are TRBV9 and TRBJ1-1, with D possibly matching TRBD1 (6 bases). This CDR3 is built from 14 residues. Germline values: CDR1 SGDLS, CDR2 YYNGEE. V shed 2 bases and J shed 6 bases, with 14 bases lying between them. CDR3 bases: TGTGCCAGCAGCGTCCTAGGGGGAGGATCTGAAGCTTTCTTT. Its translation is CASSVLGGGSEAFF.

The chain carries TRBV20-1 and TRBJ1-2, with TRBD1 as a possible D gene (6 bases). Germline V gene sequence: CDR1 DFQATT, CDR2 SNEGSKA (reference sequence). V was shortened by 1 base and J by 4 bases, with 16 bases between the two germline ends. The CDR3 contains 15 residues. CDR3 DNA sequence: TGCAGTGCTAGAGTTCTGGGACAACCTTCCTATGGCTACACCTTC. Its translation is CSARVLGQPSYGYTF.

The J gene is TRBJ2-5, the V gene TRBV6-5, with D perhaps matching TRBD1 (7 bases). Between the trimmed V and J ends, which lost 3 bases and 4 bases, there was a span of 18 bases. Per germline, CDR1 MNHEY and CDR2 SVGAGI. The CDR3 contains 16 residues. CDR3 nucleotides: TGTGCCAGCAGTTATCCCACAGGGGTCGGGGGAGAGACCCAGTACTTC. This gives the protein CASSYPTGVGGETQYF.

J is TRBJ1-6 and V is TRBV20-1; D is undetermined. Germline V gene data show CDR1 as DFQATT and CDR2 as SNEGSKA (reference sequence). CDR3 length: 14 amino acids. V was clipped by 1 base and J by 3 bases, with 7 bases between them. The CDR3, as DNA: TGCAGTGCTAGAGTGGAATTCTATAATTCACCCCTCCACTTT. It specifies CSARVEFYNSPLHF.

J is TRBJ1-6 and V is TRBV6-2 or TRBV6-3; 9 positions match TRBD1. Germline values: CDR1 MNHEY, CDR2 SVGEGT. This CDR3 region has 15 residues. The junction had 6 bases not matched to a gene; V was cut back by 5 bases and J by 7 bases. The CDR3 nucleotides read TGTGCCAGCAGTGCGCGAGGGACAGGGAATTCACCCCTCCACTTT. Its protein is CASSARGTGNSPLHF.

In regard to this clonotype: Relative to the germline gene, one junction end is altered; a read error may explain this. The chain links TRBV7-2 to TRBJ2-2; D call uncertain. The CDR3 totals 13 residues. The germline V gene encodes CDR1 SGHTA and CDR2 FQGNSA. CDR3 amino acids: CSTDPRNTGELFF. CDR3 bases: TGCAGCACGGACCCCAGGAACACCGGGGAGCTGTTTTTT. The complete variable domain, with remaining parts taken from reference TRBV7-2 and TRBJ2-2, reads GAGVSQSPSNKVTEKGKDVELRCDPISGHTALYWYRQSLGQGLEFLIYFQGNSAPDKSGLPSDRFSAERTGGSVSTLTIQRTQQEDSAVYLCSTDPRNTGELFFGEGSRLTVL.

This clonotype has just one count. CDR3 loop: CASRYGAVNEAFF. CDR3 in DNA: TGTGCCAGCAGGTACGGGGCGGTCAATGAAGCTTTCTTT. The chain combines TRBV6-2 or TRBV6-3 with TRBJ1-1; possible D gene TRBD1, 5 bases. Between the trimmed V and J ends, which lost 6 bases and 7 bases, there was a span of 15 bases. Germline loops: CDR1 MNHEY, CDR2 SVGEGT. CDR3 length: 13 residues.

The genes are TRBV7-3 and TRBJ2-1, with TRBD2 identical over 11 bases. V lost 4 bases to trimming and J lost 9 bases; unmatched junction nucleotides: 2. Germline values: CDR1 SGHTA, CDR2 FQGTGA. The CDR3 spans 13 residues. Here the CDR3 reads CASSSSGGTEQFF. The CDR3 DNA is TGTGCCAGCAGCTCTAGCGGGGGGACTGAGCAGTTCTTC.

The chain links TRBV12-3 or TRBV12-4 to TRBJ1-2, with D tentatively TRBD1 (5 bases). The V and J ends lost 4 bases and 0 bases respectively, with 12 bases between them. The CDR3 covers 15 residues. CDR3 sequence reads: CASSSGGLSNYGYTF. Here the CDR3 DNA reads TGTGCCAGCAGTTCCGGGGGACTTTCTAACTATGGCTACACCTTC.

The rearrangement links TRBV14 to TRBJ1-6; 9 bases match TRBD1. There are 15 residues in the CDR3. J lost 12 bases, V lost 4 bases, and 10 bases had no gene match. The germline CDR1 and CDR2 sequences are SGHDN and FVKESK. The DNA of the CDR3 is TGTGCCAGCAGCCTCCCCGGGACAGGGTTAGGACCCCTCCACTTT. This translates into CASSLPGTGLGPLHF.

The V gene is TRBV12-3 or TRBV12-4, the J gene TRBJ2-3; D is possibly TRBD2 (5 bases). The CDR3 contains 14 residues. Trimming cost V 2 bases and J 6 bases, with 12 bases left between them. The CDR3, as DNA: TGTGCCAGCAGTTTATTGACGGGAAGGGATACGCAGTATTTT. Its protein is CASSLLTGRDTQYF.

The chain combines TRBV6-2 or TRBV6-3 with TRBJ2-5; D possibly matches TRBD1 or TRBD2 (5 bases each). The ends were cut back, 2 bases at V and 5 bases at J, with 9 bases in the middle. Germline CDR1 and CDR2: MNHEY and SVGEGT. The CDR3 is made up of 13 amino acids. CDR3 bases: TGTGCCAGCAGTTACGAGGGGACGGAGACCCAGTACTTC. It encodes CASSYEGTETQYF.

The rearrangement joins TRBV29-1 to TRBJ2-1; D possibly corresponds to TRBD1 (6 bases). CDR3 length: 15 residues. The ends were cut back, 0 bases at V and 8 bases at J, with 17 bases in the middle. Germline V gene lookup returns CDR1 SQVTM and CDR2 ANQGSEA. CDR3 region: CSVEEGQGPTYEQFF. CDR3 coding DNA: TGCAGCGTTGAAGAAGGCCAGGGGCCCACGTATGAGCAGTTCTTC.

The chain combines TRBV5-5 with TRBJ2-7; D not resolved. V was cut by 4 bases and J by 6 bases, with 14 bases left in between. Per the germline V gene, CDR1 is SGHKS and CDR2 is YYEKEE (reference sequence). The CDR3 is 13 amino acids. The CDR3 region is CASSQTWAGEQYF. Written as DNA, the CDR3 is TGTGCCAGCAGCCAGACCTGGGCCGGCGAGCAGTACTTC.

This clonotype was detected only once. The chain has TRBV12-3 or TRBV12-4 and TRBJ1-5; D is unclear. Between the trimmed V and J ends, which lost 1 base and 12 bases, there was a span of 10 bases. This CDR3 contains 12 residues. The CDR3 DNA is TGTGCCAGCAGTTTAGGGCCCCAAGGCCAGCATTTT. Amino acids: CASSLGPQGQHF.

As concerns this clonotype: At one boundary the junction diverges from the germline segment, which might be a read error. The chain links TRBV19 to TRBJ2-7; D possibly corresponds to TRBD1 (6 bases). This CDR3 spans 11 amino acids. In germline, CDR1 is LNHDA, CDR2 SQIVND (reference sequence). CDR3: CASTKGGLPRF. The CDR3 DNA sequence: TGTGCCAGTACCAAAGGGGGTCTTCCGCGCTTC. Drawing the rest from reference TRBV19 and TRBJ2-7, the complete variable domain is DGGITQSPKYLFRKEGQNVTLSCEQNLNHDAMYWYRQDPGQGLRLIYYSQIVNDFQKGDIAEGYSVSREKKESFPLTVTSAQKNPTAFYLCASTKGGLPRFGPGTRLTVT.

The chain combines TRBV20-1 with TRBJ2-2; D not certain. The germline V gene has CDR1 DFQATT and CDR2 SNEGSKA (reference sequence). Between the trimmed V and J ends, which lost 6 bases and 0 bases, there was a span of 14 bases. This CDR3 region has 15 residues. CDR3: CSAHGPPTNTGELFF. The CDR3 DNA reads TGCAGTGCACACGGACCGCCGACGAACACCGGGGAGCTGTTTTTT.